The clone carrying this T cell receptor beta chain was found a few times. The authors reverse transcribed all of the isolated RNA, so sequencing captured expressed TCRB transcripts. Method: immunoSEQ multiplex PCR; TCRdb's copy keeps in-frame clones and lacks some. Of under 900,000 clones in the sample, about a sixth were seen once. This sample was included in a study of beta chain features in type 1 diabetes. The ends lost 3 bases at V and 0 bases at J; junction bases unmatched: 2. In germline, CDR1 is SGHTA, CDR2 FQGNSA. The CDR3 is 15 residues long. J is TRBJ2-5 and V is TRBV7-2, with 9 bases lining up with TRBD1. The sample taken for sequencing was naive CD4+ T cells from blood. The TCR originated in a young woman in good health. CDR3 amino acids: CASSFGTGYQETQYF. In DNA, the CDR3 is TGTGCCAGCAGCTTTGGGACAGGGTACCAAGAGACCCAGTACTTC.